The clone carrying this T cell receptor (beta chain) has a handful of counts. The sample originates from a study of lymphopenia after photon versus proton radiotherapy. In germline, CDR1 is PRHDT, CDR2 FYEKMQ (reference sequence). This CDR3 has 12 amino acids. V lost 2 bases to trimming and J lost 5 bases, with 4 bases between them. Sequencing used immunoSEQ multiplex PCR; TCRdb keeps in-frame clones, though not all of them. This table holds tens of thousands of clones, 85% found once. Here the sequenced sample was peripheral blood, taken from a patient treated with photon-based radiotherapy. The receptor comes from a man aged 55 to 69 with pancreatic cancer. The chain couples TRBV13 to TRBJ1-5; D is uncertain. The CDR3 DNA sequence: TGTGCCAGCAGCTTATGGGATCAGCCCCAGCATTTT. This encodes CASSLWDQPQHF. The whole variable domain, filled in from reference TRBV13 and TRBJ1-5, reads AAGVIQSPRHLIKEKRETATLKCYPIPRHDTVYWYQQGPGQDPQFLISFYEKMQSDKGSIPDRFSAQQFSDYHSELNMSSLELGDSALYFCASSLWDQPQHFGDGTRLSIL.